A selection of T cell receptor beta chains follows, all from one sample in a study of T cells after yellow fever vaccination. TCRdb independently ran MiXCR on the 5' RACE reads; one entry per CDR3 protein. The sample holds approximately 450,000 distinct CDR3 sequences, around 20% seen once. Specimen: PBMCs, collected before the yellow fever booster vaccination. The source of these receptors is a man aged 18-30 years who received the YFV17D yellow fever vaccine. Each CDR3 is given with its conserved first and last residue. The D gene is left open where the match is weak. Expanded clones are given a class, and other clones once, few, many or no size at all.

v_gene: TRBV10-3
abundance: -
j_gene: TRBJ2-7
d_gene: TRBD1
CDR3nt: TGTGCCATCAGAAAGACAGGGGCCTTCTACGAGCAGTACTTC
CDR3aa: CAIRKTGAFYEQYF

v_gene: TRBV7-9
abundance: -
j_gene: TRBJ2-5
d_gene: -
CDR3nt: TGTGCCAGCAGCGAGACCCAGACCCAGTACTTC
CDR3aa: CASSETQTQYF

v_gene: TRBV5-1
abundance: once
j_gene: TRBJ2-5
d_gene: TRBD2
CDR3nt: TGCGCCAGCAGCCTTGGCAGGGCCGGGGGGCAAGAGACCCAGTACTTC
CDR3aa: CASSLGRAGGQETQYF

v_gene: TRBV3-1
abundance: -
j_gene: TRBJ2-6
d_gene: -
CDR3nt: TGTGCCAGCACCGGCTACTCTGGGGCCAACGTCCTGACTTTC
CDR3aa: CASTGYSGANVLTF

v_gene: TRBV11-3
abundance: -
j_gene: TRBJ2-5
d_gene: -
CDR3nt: TGTGCCAGCAGCCAAACATCTTGGGAGACCCAGTACTTC
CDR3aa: CASSQTSWETQYF

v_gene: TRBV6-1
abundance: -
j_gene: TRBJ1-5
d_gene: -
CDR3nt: TGTGCCAGCAGTCCCCGGAGGGTCCCCGATCAGCCCCAGCATTTT
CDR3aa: CASSPRRVPDQPQHF

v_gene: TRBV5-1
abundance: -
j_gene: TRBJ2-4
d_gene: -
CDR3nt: TGCGCCAGCAGCCCGATCGGGGGCAACATTCAGTACTTC
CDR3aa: CASSPIGGNIQYF

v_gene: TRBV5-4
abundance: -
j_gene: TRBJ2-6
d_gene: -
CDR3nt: TGTGCCAGCAGAGGGGACCTACTCGTTCACTCTGGGGCCAACGTCCTGACTTTC
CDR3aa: CASRGDLLVHSGANVLTF

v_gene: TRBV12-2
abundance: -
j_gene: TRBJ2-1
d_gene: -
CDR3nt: TGTGCAAGTCGCTCCACCCAGAGGGGCGGGGTCACGAGCTCCTACAATGAGCAGTTCTTC
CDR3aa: CASRSTQRGGVTSSYNEQFF

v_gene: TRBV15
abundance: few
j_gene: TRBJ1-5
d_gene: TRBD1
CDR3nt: TGTGCCACCAGCAGAGATGGGACAGCGAGCAATCAGCCCCAGCATTTT
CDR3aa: CATSRDGTASNQPQHF

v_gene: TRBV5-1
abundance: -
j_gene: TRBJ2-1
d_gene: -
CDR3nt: TGCGCCAGCAGCTCTTGGACTACGGCTGAGCAGTTCTTC
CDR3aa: CASSSWTTAEQFF

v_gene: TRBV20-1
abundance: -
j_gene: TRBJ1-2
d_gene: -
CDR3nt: TGCAGTGCTAGAGACCTGGAGGGGCTACATGGCTACACCTTC
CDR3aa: CSARDLEGLHGYTF

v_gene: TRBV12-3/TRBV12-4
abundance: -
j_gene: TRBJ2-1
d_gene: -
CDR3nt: TGTGCCAGCAGTTCCAGCGGCCGAGGGAATGAGCAGTTCTTC
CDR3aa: CASSSSGRGNEQFF

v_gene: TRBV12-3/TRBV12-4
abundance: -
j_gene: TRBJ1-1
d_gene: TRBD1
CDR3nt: TGTGCCAGCAGTTGGGACAGACTGAACACTGAAGCTTTCTTT
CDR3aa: CASSWDRLNTEAFF

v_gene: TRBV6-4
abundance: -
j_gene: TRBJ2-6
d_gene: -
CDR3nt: TGTGCCAGCAGTGACACCGGGGGGGCCAACGTCCTGACTTTC
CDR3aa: CASSDTGGANVLTF

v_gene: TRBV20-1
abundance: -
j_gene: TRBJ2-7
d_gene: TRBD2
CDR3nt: TGCAGTGCTAGGATAGCGGGTCGAAGCAATTTCTACGAGCAGTACTTC
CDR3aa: CSARIAGRSNFYEQYF

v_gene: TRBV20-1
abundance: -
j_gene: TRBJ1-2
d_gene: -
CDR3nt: TGCAGTGCTAGGAATAGGGCTGAGGGCTACACCTTC
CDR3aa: CSARNRAEGYTF

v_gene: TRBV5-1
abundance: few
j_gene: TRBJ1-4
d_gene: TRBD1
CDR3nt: TGCGCCAGCACGACGACCGGGACAGGGAGTGAAAAACTGTTTTTT
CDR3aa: CASTTTGTGSEKLFF

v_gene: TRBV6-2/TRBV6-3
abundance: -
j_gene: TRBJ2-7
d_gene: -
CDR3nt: TGTGCCAGCGTAAGGGACACGGGCATCTACGAGCAGTACTTC
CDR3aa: CASVRDTGIYEQYF

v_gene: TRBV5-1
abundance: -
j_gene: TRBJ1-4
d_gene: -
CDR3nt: TGCGCCAGCAAAGGGGCGAGCTCTAATGAAAAACTGTTTTTT
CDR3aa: CASKGASSNEKLFF

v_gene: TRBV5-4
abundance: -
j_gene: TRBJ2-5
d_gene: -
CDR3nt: TGTGCCAGCAGCGTGGACAGCCAAGAGACCCAGTACTTC
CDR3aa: CASSVDSQETQYF

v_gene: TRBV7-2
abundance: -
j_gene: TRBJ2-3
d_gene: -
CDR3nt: TGTGCCAGCAGCCGATACTCAGATACGCAGTATTTT
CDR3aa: CASSRYSDTQYF

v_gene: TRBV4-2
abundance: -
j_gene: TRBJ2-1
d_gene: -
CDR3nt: TGTGCCAGCAGCCTCATAAGTAATGAGCAGTTCTTC
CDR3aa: CASSLISNEQFF

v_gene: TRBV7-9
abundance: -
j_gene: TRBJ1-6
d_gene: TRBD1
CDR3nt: TGTGCCAGCAGCATGGGACAGTATAATTCACCCCTCCACTTT
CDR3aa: CASSMGQYNSPLHF

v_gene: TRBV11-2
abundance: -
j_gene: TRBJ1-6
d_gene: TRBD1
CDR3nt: TGTGCCAGCAGCCGGGTAGGACAGGGTTATAATTCACCCCTCCACTTT
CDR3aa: CASSRVGQGYNSPLHF

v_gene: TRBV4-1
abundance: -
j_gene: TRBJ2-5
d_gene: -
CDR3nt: TGCGCCAGCAGCCAGGTCGGCGGGATGGGAGAGACCCAGTACTTC
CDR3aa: CASSQVGGMGETQYF

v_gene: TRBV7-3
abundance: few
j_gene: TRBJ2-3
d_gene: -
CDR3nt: TGTGCCAGCAGCTTAAACCAGAGCCCTGACACGCAGTATTTT
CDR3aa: CASSLNQSPDTQYF

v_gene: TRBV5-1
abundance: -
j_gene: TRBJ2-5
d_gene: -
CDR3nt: TGCGCCAGCAGCTTGTACGGAGAAGAGACCCAGTACTTC
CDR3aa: CASSLYGEETQYF

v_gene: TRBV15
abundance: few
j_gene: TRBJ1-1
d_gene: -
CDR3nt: TGTGCCACCAGTGGCTCCGATTGGAACACTGAAGCTTTCTTT
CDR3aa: CATSGSDWNTEAFF

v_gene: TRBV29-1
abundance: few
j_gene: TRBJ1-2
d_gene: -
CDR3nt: TGCAGCGTGGGGGGGCAGGGGTATGGCTACACCTTC
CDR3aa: CSVGGQGYGYTF

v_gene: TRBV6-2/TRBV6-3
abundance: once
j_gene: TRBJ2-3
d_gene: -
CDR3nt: TGTGCCAGCGGTGCGGGGTGGGCAGATACGCAGTATTTT
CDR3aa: CASGAGWADTQYF

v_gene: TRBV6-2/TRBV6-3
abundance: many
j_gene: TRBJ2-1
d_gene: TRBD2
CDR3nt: TGTGCCAGCAGTTACTATGACGGGGGGGGAAATGAGCAGTTCTTC
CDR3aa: CASSYYDGGGNEQFF

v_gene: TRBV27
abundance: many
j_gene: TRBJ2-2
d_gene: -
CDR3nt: TGTGCCAGCAGTTTTGGAGAGGCCGGGGAGCTGTTTTTT
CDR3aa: CASSFGEAGELFF